Given below is one TCR beta chain in context. Its matching antigen is unknown. This entry comes from a study of vaccination and CD4 T cells after COVID-19. Study in general: Post-COVID samples had a sampling time that fell a median approximately 93 days after diagnosis (range 35 to 161). Cells were stimulated with overlapping spike peptides from SARS-CoV-2, HCoV-NL63, HCoV-OC43 and HCoV-229E.

An Oncomine TCR Beta short-read assay was used to sequence the DNA from cultured CD4+ T cells. TCRdb independently ran MiXCR on the PCR reads; one entry per CDR3 protein. The sample records 9,500 to 11,000 distinct CDR3 sequences, 30% being singletons. Stated treatment: roughly 11-day PBMC culture with coronavirus spike peptide pools or control peptides (ViraFEST assay). PBMCs were cultured at some 2 million per well with approximately 9.4 IU/ml IL-2 and about 10 ug/ml peptide pools. CDR1 and CDR2 (germline): SGHTA, FQGNSA. The CDR3 runs 13 residues. The germline V and J ends were trimmed by 11 bases and 7 bases, with 20 bases remaining between them.

The clonotype comes from a human donor who had recovered from COVID-19. The starting material was CD4+ T cells from blood, cultured in vitro, obtained after SARS-CoV-2 vaccination. The chain has TRBV7-2 and TRBJ1-2, with D hard to call. In DNA form, the CDR3 reads TGTGCCGGTGCTGAAGGCCCCCATTTTGGCTACACCTTC. Translating it yields CAGAEGPHFGYTF.